This T cell receptor (beta chain) was recovered during a study of cytomegalovirus exposure and HLA in healthy donors. Trimming pared 6 bases from V and 1 base from J, leaving 19 bases between. The CDR3 totals 17 residues. From germline, CDR1 is SEHNR and CDR2 FQNEAQ (reference sequence). With regard to this clone: Its antigen remains unidentified.

General study points: In a later analysis, productive TCRs from donors in an Asian-associated ancestry cluster reportedly carried fewer N-insertions than the cohort mean.

Primers for the PCR totalled 60 Vbeta and 13 Jbeta. Some clones are missing from TCRdb's copy, which holds only in-frame ones; the method was immunoSEQ multiplex PCR. The table shows about 60,000 clones, with about 70% occurring only once. This TCR was sampled from an older woman in good health and CMV-seropositive. The sequenced sample was PBMCs. J is TRBJ1-5 and V is TRBV7-9; a possible D gene is TRBD1 (5 bases). CDR3 loop: CASSDDGWGQSNQPQHF. The CDR3 DNA is TGTGCCAGCAGTGATGACGGGTGGGGCCAGAGCAATCAGCCCCAGCATTTT.